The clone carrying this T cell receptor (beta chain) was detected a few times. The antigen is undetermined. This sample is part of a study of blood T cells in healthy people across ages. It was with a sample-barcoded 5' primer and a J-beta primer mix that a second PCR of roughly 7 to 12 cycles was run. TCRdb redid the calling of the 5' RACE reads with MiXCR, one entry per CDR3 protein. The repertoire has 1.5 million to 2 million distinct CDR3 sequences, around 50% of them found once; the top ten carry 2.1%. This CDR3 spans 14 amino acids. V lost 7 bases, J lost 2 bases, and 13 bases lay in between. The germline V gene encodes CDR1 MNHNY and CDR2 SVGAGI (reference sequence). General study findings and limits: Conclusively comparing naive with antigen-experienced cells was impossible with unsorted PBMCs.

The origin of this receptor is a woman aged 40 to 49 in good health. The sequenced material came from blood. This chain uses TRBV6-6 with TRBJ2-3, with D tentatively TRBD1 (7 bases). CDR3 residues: CASISGGHTDTQYF. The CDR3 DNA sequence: TGTGCCAGCATATCAGGGGGGCACACAGATACGCAGTATTTT.